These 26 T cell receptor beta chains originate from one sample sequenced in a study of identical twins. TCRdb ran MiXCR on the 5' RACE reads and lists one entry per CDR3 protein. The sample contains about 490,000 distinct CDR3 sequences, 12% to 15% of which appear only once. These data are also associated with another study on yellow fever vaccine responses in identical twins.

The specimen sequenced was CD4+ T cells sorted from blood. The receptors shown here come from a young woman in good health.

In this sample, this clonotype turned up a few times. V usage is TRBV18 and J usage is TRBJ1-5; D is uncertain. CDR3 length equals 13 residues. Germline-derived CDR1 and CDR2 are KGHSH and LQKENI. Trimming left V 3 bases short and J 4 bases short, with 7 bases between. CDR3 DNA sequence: TGTGCCAGCTCACCTCACGAGAATCAGCCCCAGCATTTT. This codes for CASSPHENQPQHF.

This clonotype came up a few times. The CDR3 loop reads CASNRDSDLNYGYTF. CDR3 nucleotides: TGTGCCAGCAACCGGGACAGCGATTTAAACTATGGCTACACCTTC. The V and J genes are TRBV6-1 and TRBJ1-2; TRBD1 matches at 7 bases. This CDR3 has 15 amino acids. The V segment lost 7 bases and the J segment 2 bases; nucleotides outside the gene matches: 10. The germline V gene has CDR1 MNHNS and CDR2 SASEGT.

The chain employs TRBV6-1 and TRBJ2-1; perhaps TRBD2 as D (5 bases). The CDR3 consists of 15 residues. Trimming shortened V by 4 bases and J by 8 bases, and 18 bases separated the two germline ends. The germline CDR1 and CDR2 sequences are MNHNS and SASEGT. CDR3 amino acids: CASSARRGTHDEQFF. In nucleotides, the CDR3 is TGTGCCAGCAGTGCCCGACGGGGTACCCACGATGAGCAGTTCTTC.

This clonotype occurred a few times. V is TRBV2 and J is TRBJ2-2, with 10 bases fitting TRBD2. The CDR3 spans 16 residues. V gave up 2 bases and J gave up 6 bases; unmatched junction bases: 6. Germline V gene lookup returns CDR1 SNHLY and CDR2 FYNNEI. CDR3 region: CASSETSGTAPGELFF. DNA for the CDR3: TGTGCCAGCAGTGAAACTAGCGGGACCGCACCCGGGGAGCTGTTTTTT. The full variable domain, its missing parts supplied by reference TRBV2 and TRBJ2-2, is EPEVTQTPSHQVTQMGQEVILRCVPISNHLYFYWYRQILGQKVEFLVSFYNNEISEKSEIFDDQFSVERPDGSNFTLKIRSTKLEDSAMYFCASSETSGTAPGELFFGEGSRLTVL.

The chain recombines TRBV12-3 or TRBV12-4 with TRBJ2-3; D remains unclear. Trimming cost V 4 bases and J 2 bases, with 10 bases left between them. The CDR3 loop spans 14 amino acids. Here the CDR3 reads CASSSQTPTDTQYF. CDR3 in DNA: TGTGCCAGCAGTTCACAGACTCCCACAGATACGCAGTATTTT.

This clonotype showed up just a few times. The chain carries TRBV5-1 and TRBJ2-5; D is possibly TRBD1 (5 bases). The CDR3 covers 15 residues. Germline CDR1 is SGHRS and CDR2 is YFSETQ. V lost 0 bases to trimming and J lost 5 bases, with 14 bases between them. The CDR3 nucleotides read TGCGCCAGCAGCTTGGTACAGCCAAAGGGGGAGACCCAGTACTTC. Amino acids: CASSLVQPKGETQYF.

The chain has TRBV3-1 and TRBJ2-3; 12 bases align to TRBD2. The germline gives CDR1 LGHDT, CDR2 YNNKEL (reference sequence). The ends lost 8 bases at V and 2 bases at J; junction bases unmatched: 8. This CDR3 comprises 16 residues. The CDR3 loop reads CASGPLAGGTTDTQYF. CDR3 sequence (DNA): TGTGCCAGCGGTCCACTAGCGGGGGGAACCACAGATACGCAGTATTTT.

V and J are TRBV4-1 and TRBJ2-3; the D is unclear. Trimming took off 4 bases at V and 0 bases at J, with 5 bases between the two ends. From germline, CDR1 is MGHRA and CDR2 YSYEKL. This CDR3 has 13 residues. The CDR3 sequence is CASSPVSTDTQYF. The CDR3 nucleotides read TGCGCCAGCAGCCCGGTCAGCACAGATACGCAGTATTTT.

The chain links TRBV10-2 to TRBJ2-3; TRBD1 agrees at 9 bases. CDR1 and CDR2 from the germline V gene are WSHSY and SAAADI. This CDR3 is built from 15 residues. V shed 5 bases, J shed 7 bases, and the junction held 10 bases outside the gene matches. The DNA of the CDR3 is TGCGCCAGCAGTAGTACGGGACAGGGTGATAATACGCAGTATTTT. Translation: CASSSTGQGDNTQYF.

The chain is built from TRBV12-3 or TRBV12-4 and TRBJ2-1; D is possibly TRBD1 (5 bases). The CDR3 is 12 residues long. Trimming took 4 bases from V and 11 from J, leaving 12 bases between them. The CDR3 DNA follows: TGTGCCAGCAGTTCGAAGGGGTCTAAGCAGTTCTTC. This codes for CASSSKGSKQFF.

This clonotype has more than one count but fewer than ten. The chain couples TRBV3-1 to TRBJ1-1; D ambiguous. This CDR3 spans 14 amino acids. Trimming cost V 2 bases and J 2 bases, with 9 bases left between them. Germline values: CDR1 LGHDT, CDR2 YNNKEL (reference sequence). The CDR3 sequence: CASSQSSINTEAFF. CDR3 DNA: TGTGCCAGCAGCCAATCGAGCATAAACACTGAAGCTTTCTTT.

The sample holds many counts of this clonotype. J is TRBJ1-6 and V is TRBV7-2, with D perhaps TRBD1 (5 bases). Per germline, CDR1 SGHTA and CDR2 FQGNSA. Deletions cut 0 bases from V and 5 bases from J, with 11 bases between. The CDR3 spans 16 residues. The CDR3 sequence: CASSLALAGNNSPLHF. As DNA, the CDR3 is TGTGCCAGCAGCTTAGCGTTGGCAGGGAATAATTCACCCCTCCACTTT.

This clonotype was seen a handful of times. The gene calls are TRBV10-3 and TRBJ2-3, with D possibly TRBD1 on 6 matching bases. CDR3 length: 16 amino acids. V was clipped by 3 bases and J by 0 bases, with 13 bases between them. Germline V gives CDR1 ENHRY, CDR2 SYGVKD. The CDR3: CAISETGSTSTDTQYF. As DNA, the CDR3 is TGTGCCATCAGTGAAACAGGGTCTACTAGCACAGATACGCAGTATTTT.

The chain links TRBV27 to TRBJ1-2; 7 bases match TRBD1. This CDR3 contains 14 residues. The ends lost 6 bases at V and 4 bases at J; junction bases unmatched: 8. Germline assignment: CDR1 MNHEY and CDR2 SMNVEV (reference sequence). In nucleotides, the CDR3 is TGTGCCAGCAGCATCAACAGGGGAAGCTATGGCTACACCTTC. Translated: CASSINRGSYGYTF.

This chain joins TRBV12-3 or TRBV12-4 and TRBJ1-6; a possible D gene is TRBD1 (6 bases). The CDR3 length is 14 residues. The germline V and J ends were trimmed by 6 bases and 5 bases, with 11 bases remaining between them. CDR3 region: CASSIRQDNSPLHF. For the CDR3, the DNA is TGTGCCAGCAGCATCAGACAGGATAATTCACCCCTCCACTTT.

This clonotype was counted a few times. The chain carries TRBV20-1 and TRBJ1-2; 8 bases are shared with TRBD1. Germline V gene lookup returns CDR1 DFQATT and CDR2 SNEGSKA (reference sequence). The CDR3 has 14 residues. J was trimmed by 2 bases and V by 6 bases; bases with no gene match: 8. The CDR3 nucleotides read TGCAGTGCCCCTTCCGGGACAGGAAACTATGGCTACACCTTC. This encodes CSAPSGTGNYGYTF.

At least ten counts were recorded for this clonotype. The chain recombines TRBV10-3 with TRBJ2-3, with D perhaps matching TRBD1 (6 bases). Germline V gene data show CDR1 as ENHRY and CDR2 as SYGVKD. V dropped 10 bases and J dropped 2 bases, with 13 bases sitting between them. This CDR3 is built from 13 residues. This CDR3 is CANRDTLTDTQYF. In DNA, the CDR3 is TGTGCCAACCGGGACACCCTCACAGATACGCAGTATTTT.

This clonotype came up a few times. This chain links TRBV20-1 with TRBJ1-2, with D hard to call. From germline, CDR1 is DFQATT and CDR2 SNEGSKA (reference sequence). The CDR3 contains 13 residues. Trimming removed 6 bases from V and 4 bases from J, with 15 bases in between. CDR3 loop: CSADSSAGYGYTF. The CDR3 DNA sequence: TGCAGTGCCGACTCCTCAGCGGGCTATGGCTACACCTTC.

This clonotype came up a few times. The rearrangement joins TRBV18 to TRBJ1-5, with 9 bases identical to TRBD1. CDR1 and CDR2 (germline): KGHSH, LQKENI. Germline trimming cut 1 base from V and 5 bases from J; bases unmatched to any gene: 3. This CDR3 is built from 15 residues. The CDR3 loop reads CASSPRTGVDQPQHF. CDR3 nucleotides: TGTGCCAGCTCACCACGGACAGGGGTGGATCAGCCCCAGCATTTT.

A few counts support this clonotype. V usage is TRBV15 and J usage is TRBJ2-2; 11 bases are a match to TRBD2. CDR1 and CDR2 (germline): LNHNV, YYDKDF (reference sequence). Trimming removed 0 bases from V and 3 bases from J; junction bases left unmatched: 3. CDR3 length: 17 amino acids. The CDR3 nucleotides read TGTGCCACCAGCAGAGATGGGACTAGCGGATACACCGGGGAGCTGTTTTTT. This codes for CATSRDGTSGYTGELFF.

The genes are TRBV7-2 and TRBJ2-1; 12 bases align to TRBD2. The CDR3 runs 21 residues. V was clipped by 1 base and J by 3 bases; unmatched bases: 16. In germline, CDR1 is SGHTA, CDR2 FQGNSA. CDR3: CASSLGLTLAGGPRDYNEQFF. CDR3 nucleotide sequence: TGTGCCAGCAGCTTAGGGCTGACTCTAGCGGGGGGGCCACGAGACTACAATGAGCAGTTCTTC.

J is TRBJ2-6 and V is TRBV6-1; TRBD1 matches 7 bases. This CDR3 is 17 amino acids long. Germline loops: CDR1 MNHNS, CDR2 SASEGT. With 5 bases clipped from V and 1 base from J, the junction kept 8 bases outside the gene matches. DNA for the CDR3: TGTGCCAGCAGTCCCACAGGGGTCTTATCTGGGGCCAACGTCCTGACTTTC. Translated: CASSPTGVLSGANVLTF.

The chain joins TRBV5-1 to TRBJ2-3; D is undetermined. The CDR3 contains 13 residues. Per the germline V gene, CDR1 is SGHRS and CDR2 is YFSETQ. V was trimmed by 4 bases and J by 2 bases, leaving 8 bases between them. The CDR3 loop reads CASSPANTDTQYF. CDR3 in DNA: TGCGCCAGCAGCCCAGCGAACACAGATACGCAGTATTTT.

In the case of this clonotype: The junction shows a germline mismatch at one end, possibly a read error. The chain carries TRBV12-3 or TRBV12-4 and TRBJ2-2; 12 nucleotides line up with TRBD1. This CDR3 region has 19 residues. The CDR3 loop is CTSSLMPGGTGGNTGELFF. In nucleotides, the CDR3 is TGTACCAGCAGTTTAATGCCGGGCGGGACAGGGGGCAACACCGGGGAGCTGTTTTTT.

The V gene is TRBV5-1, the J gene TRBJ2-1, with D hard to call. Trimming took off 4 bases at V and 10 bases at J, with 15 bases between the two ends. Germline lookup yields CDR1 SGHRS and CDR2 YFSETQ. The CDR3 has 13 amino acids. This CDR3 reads CASSGPWGWEQFF. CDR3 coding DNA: TGCGCCAGCAGCGGCCCCTGGGGATGGGAGCAGTTCTTC. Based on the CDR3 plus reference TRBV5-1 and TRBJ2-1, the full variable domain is KAGVTQTPRYLIKTRGQQVTLSCSPISGHRSVSWYQQTPGQGLQFLFEYFSETQRNKGNFPGRFSGRQFSNSRSEMNVSTLELGDSALYLCASSGPWGWEQFFGPGTRLTVL.

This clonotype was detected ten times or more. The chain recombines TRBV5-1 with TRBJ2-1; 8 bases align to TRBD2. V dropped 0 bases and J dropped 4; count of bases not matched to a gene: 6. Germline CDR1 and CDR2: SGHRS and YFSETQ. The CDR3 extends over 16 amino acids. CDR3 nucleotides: TGCGCCAGCAGCTTGGGTACGGGGGGGGCTTACAATGAGCAGTTCTTC. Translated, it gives CASSLGTGGAYNEQFF. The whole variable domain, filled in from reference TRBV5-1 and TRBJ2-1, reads KAGVTQTPRYLIKTRGQQVTLSCSPISGHRSVSWYQQTPGQGLQFLFEYFSETQRNKGNFPGRFSGRQFSNSRSEMNVSTLELGDSALYLCASSLGTGGAYNEQFFGPGTRLTVL.